This TCR beta chain was captured by sequencing in a study of CD8 T cells in ankylosing spondylitis (dated by TCRdb to about 2017). About the study as a whole: The study profiled T cell receptor beta repertoires in healthy donors and ankylosing spondylitis patients to find disease-linked TCR variants. The full study cohort was made up of under 30 ankylosing spondylitis patients and roughly 100 healthy donors. Peripheral blood was sampled, and synovial fluid was also collected from ankylosing spondylitis patients.

V loses 9 bases of germline sequence and J loses 5 bases, and the interval between the two ends is 22 bases. Reading the germline V gene gives CDR1 SGHDN and CDR2 FVKESK. The CDR3 numbers 15 residues from cysteine through phenylalanine. Only the CDR3 part of the read is kept: 45 bases, read in frame from the first base. This clonotype was recorded many times. No cognate antigen has been identified for it. No quality values exist for individual bases; no much larger clone is one base distant. Study-wide conclusions, independent of this receptor: Significant enrichment of the disease-linked clones was reported in matched synovial fluid samples from ankylosing spondylitis patients. A CD8+ phenotype was shown by the disease-linked clones, which were found at relatively low frequencies in peripheral blood. Some motif variants were previously reported in synovial fluid and blood of reactive arthritis patients, suggesting common disease-initiation mechanisms. A TCR beta motif of eight highly homologous amino acid variants appeared characteristic of blood from ankylosing spondylitis patients.

The sample was run on an Illumina HiSeq 2500. TCR beta libraries were prepared by quantitative 5'-RACE with molecular barcodes. In the original analysis: To identify disease-linked TCR variants, a new computational method was used, one built on a probabilistic model of VDJ rearrangement. TCRdb reprocessed the public reads (quality trimming at Q25 with fastp, clone calling with MiXCR) and kept in-frame beta chains. One record per CDR3 amino acid sequence lists the most common genes and DNA. The V and J calls reflect TCRdb's pipeline rather than the authors' work. The sample table records 500,000 to 650,000 distinct CDR3 sequences; roughly 5% of these occur just once. The top ten clones comprise around 3.4% of the sample.

The clonotype was recovered from a male donor with ankylosing spondylitis. What was sequenced was blood, either unsorted or a sorted T cell fraction (not recorded which). The chain couples TRBV14 to TRBJ1-1; TRBD1 could be the D gene, as 6 bases match. CDR3 loop: CARHLTGWVGTEAFF. DNA sequence: TGTGCCAGACACCTCACAGGGTGGGTTGGGACTGAAGCTTTCTTT. The CDR3, completed at both ends by the reference TRBV14 and TRBJ1-1 genes, gives the full variable domain EAGVTQFPSHSVIEKGQTVTLRCDPISGHDNLYWYRRVMGKEIKFLLHFVKESKQDESGMPNNRFLAERTGGTYSTLKVQPAELEDSGVYFCARHLTGWVGTEAFFGQGTRLTVV.